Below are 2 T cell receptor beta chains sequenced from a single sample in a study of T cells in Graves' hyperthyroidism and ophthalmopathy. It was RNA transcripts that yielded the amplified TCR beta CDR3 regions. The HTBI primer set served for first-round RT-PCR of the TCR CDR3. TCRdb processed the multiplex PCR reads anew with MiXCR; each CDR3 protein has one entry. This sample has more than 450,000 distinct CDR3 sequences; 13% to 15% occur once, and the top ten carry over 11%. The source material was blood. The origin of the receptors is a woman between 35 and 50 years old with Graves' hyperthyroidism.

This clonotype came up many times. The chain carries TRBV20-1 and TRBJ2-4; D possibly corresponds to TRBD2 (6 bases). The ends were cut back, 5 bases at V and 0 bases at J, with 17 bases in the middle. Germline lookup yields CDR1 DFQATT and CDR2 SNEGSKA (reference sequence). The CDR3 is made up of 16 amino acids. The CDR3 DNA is TGCAGTGCTCAACAAATAGCGGTTCTAGCCAAAAACATTCAGTACTTC. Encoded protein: CSAQQIAVLAKNIQYF.

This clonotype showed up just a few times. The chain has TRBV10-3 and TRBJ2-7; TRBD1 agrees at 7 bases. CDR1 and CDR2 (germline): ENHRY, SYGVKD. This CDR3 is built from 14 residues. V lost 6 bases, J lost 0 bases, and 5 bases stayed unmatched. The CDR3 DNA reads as TGTGCCATCAGGGGACAGCCTACCTCCTACGAGCAGTACTTC. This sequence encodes CAIRGQPTSYEQYF.